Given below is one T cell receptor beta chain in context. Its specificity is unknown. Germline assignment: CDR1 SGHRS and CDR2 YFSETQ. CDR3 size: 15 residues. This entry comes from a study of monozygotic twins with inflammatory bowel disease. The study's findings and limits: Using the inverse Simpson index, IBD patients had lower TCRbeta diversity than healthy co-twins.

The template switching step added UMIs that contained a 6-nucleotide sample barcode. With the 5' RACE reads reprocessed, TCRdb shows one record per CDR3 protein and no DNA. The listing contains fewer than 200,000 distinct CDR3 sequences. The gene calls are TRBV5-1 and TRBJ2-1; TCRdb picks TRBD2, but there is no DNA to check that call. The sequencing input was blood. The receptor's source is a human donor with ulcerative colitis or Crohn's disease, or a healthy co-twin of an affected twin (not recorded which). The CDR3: CASSPRDLPPHEQFF.